This TCR beta chain was recorded in a study of cytomegalovirus exposure and HLA in healthy donors. Study as a whole: Some 180 million T cells yielded around 120 million unique TCR beta sequences in earlier analysis.

This PCR relied on a set of 60 Vbeta primers and 13 Jbeta primers. Data came from immunoSEQ multiplex PCR; TCRdb stores just in-frame clones and leaves some out. The sample has roughly 100,000 clones; about 80% are singletons. The CDR3 has 13 residues. V was cut by 1 base and J by 7 bases, with 5 bases left in between. Germline assignment: CDR1 SGHTA and CDR2 FQGNSA. The sample taken for sequencing was PBMCs. The chain joins TRBV7-2 to TRBJ1-6; D remains unclear. The sequence came from a man aged 25-45 years in good health and CMV-seronegative. The CDR3, as DNA: TGTGCCAGCAGCTTAGACGGGAATTCACCCCTCCACTTT. It codes for CASSLDGNSPLHF.